This record looks at one T cell receptor beta chain sequence and its context. As yet, its antigen is unknown. TCRdb's table, derived via immunoSEQ multiplex PCR, lists solely in-frame clones and lacks some. The profile shows 150,000 to 200,000 clones, approximately 91% of them singletons. The entry originates in a study of T cell responses to AZD1222 COVID-19 vaccine. The study's findings and limits: The reported proportion of spike-specific TCRs targeting unmutated variant regions was nearly half. Only after the peak T cell response were repertoires sampled.

V gave up 6 bases and J gave up 0 bases, with 9 bases separating them. The germline gives CDR1 WSHSY, CDR2 SAAADI. The CDR3 runs to 13 residues. The sample was peripheral blood, taken 28 days after the second AZD1222 dose. This receptor was obtained from an adult who received the AZD1222 COVID-19 vaccine. The chain joins TRBV10-2 to TRBJ2-7; D remains unclear. The CDR3 protein is CASRGRDSYEQYF. DNA for the CDR3: TGCGCCAGCAGGGGCAGAGACTCCTACGAGCAGTACTTC.